The 23 T cell receptor beta chains in this list originate from one sample, sequenced in a study of cytomegalovirus exposure and HLA in healthy donors. Use of 60 Vbeta and 13 Jbeta primers characterized the PCR. Produced via immunoSEQ multiplex PCR; TCRdb's table is partial and in-frame only. This table has about 130,000 clones, 80% to 90% appearing once. Source material: PBMCs. The receptors were sampled from a middle-aged man in good health and CMV-seronegative.

The chain couples TRBV11-3 to TRBJ2-2; tentative D call: TRBD1 (5 bases). V lost 1 base and J lost 6, with 15 bases in between. Germline-derived CDR1 and CDR2 are SGHNT and YENEEA. This CDR3 comprises 16 residues. This CDR3 reads CASSLGYRSYPGELFF. The CDR3 region has the DNA TGTGCCAGCAGCTTAGGGTACAGGAGTTACCCCGGGGAGCTGTTTTTT.

The chain combines TRBV30 with TRBJ1-2; 8 bases match TRBD1. Germline CDR1 and CDR2: GTSNPN and SVGIG (reference sequence). V lost 2 bases and J lost 7; bases outside the gene matches: 6. This CDR3 spans 13 amino acids. CDR3: CAWSTQGAGGYTF. The CDR3 nucleotides are TGTGCCTGGAGTACTCAGGGGGCGGGTGGCTACACCTTC.

The gene calls are TRBV6-1 and TRBJ2-3; 8 bases map to TRBD2. Trimming took 4 bases from V and 7 from J; bases not matched to a gene: 13. The germline V gene has CDR1 MNHNS and CDR2 SASEGT. The CDR3 extends over 16 amino acids. The CDR3 DNA follows: TGTGCCAGCAGTGTTCACGGCACTAGCGGCTCAAATACGCAGTATTTT. Its translation is CASSVHGTSGSNTQYF.

The chain carries TRBV5-1 and TRBJ1-2; 8 nucleotides align to TRBD1. The J segment lost 4 bases and the V segment lost 0 bases, leaving 8 bases of the junction unmatched. The CDR3 sequence is 16 residues long. Germline V lookup: CDR1 SGHRS, CDR2 YFSETQ. The CDR3 spells CASSLGVNTGGYGYTF. Written as DNA, the CDR3 is TGCGCCAGCAGCTTGGGGGTAAACACAGGGGGCTATGGCTACACCTTC.

About this clone: At one end the junction does not follow the germline gene, possibly because of a read error. This chain links TRBV7-9 with TRBJ2-7; 7 nucleotides line up with TRBD1. Per germline, CDR1 SEHNR and CDR2 FQNEAQ (reference sequence). This CDR3 comprises 11 residues. The CDR3 bases are TGTGCCAGCAGCTTAGGGGACAGAAGGGTCTTC. Its protein product is CASSLGDRRVF.

The rearrangement uses TRBV7-2 and TRBJ2-1; 9 nucleotides align to TRBD1. After removal of 5 bases from V and 4 bases from J, the junction contained 9 bases not matched to a gene. CDR1 and CDR2 (germline): SGHTA, FQGNSA. The CDR3 sequence is 16 residues long. In nucleotides, the CDR3 is TGTGCCAGCAGCGCTATTCCGGGACAGGGTTACAATGAGCAGTTCTTC. Protein product: CASSAIPGQGYNEQFF.

This chain links TRBV19 with TRBJ1-1; D possibly corresponds to TRBD1 (6 bases). The CDR3 contains 13 residues. Germline-derived CDR1 and CDR2 are LNHDA and SQIVND (reference sequence). V was clipped by 5 bases and J by 3 bases, with 10 bases between them. The CDR3 DNA follows: TGTGCCAGTAGTGCCCGACAGGACACTGAAGCTTTCTTT. Protein: CASSARQDTEAFF. The whole variable domain, remainder taken from reference TRBV19 and TRBJ1-1, is DGGITQSPKYLFRKEGQNVTLSCEQNLNHDAMYWYRQDPGQGLRLIYYSQIVNDFQKGDIAEGYSVSREKKESFPLTVTSAQKNPTAFYLCASSARQDTEAFFGQGTRLTVV.

The chain uses TRBV6-5 and TRBJ2-7; TRBD1 matches 7 bases. CDR3 length equals 14 residues. Germline V gene data show CDR1 as MNHEY and CDR2 as SVGAGI. Trimming at V came to 6 bases and at J to 5 bases, leaving 10 bases not matched to a gene. CDR3 in amino acids: CASRTGQSEDEQYF. The CDR3 region has the DNA TGTGCCAGCAGGACGGGACAGAGCGAGGACGAGCAGTACTTC.

The chain uses TRBV27 and TRBJ1-1; D unclear. V was cut by 6 bases and J by 4 bases, with 9 bases left in between. Germline values: CDR1 MNHEY, CDR2 SMNVEV (reference sequence). The CDR3 contains 12 residues. CDR3 residues: CASRTAATEAFF. The CDR3 nucleotides are TGTGCCAGCAGAACGGCGGCCACTGAAGCTTTCTTT.

The chain carries TRBV7-8 and TRBJ2-7; the match to TRBD1 covers 9 bases. The CDR3 has 15 residues. Germline CDR1 and CDR2: SGHVS and FQNEAQ. The V segment lost 6 bases and the J segment 1 base; nucleotides outside the gene matches: 7. Written as DNA, the CDR3 is TGTGCCAGCAGGCTTGACAGGGGGAATTCCTACGAGCAGTACTTC. Its translation: CASRLDRGNSYEQYF.

This clone was detected only a few times. The chain uses TRBV28 and TRBJ2-5; maybe TRBD1 (6 bases). Germline CDR1 and CDR2: MDHEN and SYDVKM. This CDR3 region has 14 residues. The V end was cut by 3 bases, the J end by 1 base, with 9 bases between. The CDR3 region is CASSLGQSQETQYF. CDR3 DNA: TGTGCCAGCAGTTTGGGACAAAGCCAAGAGACCCAGTACTTC.

The chain joins TRBV27 to TRBJ2-7; TRBD1 agrees at 11 bases. The length of the CDR3 is 15 residues. Germline V lookup: CDR1 MNHEY, CDR2 SMNVEV (reference sequence). The V gene end was trimmed by 6 bases and the J gene end by 6 bases; junction bases not matched to a gene: 10. The CDR3 loop is CASRRTGGGISEQYF. The CDR3 DNA sequence: TGTGCCAGCAGACGGACAGGGGGCGGTATCAGCGAGCAGTACTTC.

This clone was counted between two and nine times. The CDR3 DNA reads TGCAGCGTACACATTCCGGGACAGGGCTTATATGGCTACACCTTC. Its protein is CSVHIPGQGLYGYTF. The genes are TRBV29-1 and TRBJ1-2, with 9 bases fitting TRBD1. CDR3 length: 15 residues. Germline values: CDR1 SQVTM, CDR2 ANQGSEA. Trimming at V came to 6 bases and at J to 5 bases, leaving 13 bases not matched to a gene. Using reference TRBV29-1 and TRBJ1-2 for the parts outside the CDR3, the full variable domain is SAVISQKPSRDICQRGTSLTIQCQVDSQVTMMFWYRQQPGQSLTLIATANQGSEATYESGFVIDKFPISRPNLTFSTLTVSNMSPEDSSIYLCSVHIPGQGLYGYTFGSGTRLTVV.

The chain uses TRBV7-2 and TRBJ2-1; the match to TRBD2 covers 8 bases. This CDR3 is 14 amino acids long. Trimming took 5 bases from V and 6 from J; bases not matched to a gene: 6. Germline V lookup: CDR1 SGHTA, CDR2 FQGNSA. The DNA for the CDR3 is TGTGCCAGCAGCCTCGGGGGGGGTGGCAATGAGCAGTTCTTC. Translating it yields CASSLGGGGNEQFF.

J is TRBJ1-1 and V is TRBV6-6; D remains unclear. V lost 0 bases to trimming and J lost 10 bases, with 3 bases between them. Germline CDR1 and CDR2: MNHNY and SVGAGI (reference sequence). The CDR3 is 10 amino acids. This CDR3 reads CASSYSRAFF. The CDR3 region has the DNA TGTGCCAGCAGTTACTCGAGAGCTTTCTTT.

The chain links TRBV9 to TRBJ1-1; D may be TRBD1 (5 bases). CDR3 length: 16 amino acids. The V end was cut by 3 bases, the J end by 0 bases, with 15 bases between. Germline loops: CDR1 SGDLS, CDR2 YYNGEE. The CDR3 sequence is CASSAHRSTMNTEAFF. CDR3 bases: TGTGCCAGCAGCGCCCACAGGTCCACCATGAACACTGAAGCTTTCTTT.

The CDR3 loop reads CASSLGRLYGYTF. As DNA, the CDR3 is TGTGCCAGCAGCTTGGGTAGACTATATGGCTACACCTTC. The chain recombines TRBV5-4 with TRBJ1-2; D is unclear. The germline CDR1 and CDR2 sequences are SGHNT and YYREEE (reference sequence). The CDR3 length is 13 residues. Trimming removed 0 bases at V and 5 bases at J, with 8 bases between. Complete variable domain (other parts from reference TRBV5-4 and TRBJ1-2): ETGVTQSPTHLIKTRGQQVTLRCSSQSGHNTVSWYQQALGQGPQFIFQYYREEENGRGNFPPRFSGLQFPNYSSELNVNALELDDSALYLCASSLGRLYGYTFGSGTRLTVV.

A single count supports this clone. The chain couples TRBV15 to TRBJ1-1; D is perhaps TRBD1 (6 bases). The V end was cut by 1 base, the J end by 11 bases, with 11 bases between. Germline V gene sequence: CDR1 LNHNV, CDR2 YYDKDF (reference sequence). This CDR3 has 12 residues. DNA of the CDR3: TGTGCCACCAGCAGAGCTACAGGGTTTGCTTTCTTT. This gives the protein CATSRATGFAFF. The full variable domain, completed using reference TRBV15 and TRBJ1-1, is DAMVIQNPRYQVTQFGKPVTLSCSQTLNHNVMYWYQQKSSQAPKLLFHYYDKDFNNEADTPDNFQSRRPNTSFCFLDIRSPGLGDTAMYLCATSRATGFAFFGQGTRLTVV.

The chain recombines TRBV30 with TRBJ2-7; 7 nucleotides align to TRBD1. The CDR3 spans 12 residues. Germline V gene sequence: CDR1 GTSNPN, CDR2 SVGIG (reference sequence). Trimming cost V 7 bases and J 5 bases; bases outside gene matches: 8. The CDR3 loop reads CASSRGPNEQYF. DNA of the CDR3: TGTGCCTCCTCGAGGGGGCCGAACGAGCAGTACTTC.

The chain carries TRBV15 and TRBJ2-5, with 9 positions matching TRBD1. The CDR3 is made up of 15 amino acids. After removal of 5 bases from V and 5 bases from J, the junction contained 9 bases not matched to a gene. Germline V gives CDR1 LNHNV, CDR2 YYDKDF (reference sequence). For the CDR3, the DNA is TGTGCCACCAGCGGAGGACAGGGGCAGGGGGAGACCCAGTACTTC. This encodes CATSGGQGQGETQYF.

CDR3 coding DNA: TGTGCCAGCAGTTACCGGCGGGGAGGGGATGGCTACACCTTC. Residues: CASSYRRGGDGYTF. The chain uses TRBV6-5 and TRBJ1-2; tentatively, D is TRBD1 (5 bases). The V gene's germline CDR1 is MNHEY and CDR2 SVGAGI. The ends were cut back, 2 bases at V and 6 bases at J, with 13 bases in the middle. The CDR3 contains 14 residues.

This sequence joins TRBV5-1 and TRBJ2-7; D perhaps matches TRBD1 (6 bases). The CDR3 extends over 14 amino acids. V was shortened by 1 base and J by 5 bases, with 13 bases between the two germline ends. Germline-derived CDR1 and CDR2 are SGHRS and YFSETQ. Here the CDR3 DNA reads TGCGCCAGCAGCTTGAGAGGGGGTATGAACGAGCAGTACTTC. Its protein is CASSLRGGMNEQYF.

This rearrangement joins TRBV19 to TRBJ2-7; D unclear. Germline V lookup: CDR1 LNHDA, CDR2 SQIVND (reference sequence). Deletions cut 3 bases from V and 1 base from J, with 7 bases between. This CDR3 region has 13 residues. In DNA, the CDR3 is TGTGCCAGTAGTATCCCCGGTTCCTACGAGCAGTACTTC. Translated: CASSIPGSYEQYF.